This TCR beta chain was obtained from a study of blood T cells in healthy people across ages. Study-wide points: In older individuals, TCR beta diversity per million T cells was lower, falling roughly linearly with age. Researchers judged that diversity estimates from one million T cells fell short of true values.

Germline V gene lookup returns CDR1 ENHRY and CDR2 SYGVKD. J gave up 2 bases and V 4 bases, and 8 bases lay outside the gene matches. The CDR3 is made up of 16 amino acids. A sample-barcoded 5' primer and a J-beta primer mix were used in a second PCR of roughly 7 to 12 cycles. There were at least 3 million CDR3-containing paired-end reads obtained from each sample. A single record per CDR3 protein comes from TCRdb applying MiXCR to the 5' RACE reads. Counted here are hundreds of thousands of distinct CDR3 sequences, under 45% occurring once; the ten biggest clones make up about a fifth. Sample donors were healthy Caucasian individuals that came from Russia, aged 6 to 90. For this clonotype: Its antigen is as yet unknown.

This receptor was obtained from a man aged 55 to 70 in good health. The genes are TRBV10-3 and TRBJ2-7; 10 bases are shared with TRBD1. Input material: blood. The CDR3 protein is CAISAGDRGDTYEQYF. The CDR3, as DNA: TGTGCCATCAGTGCCGGGGACAGGGGCGACACCTACGAGCAGTACTTC.